This TCR beta chain was sequenced during a study of blood T cell repertoires in COVID-19. Study-wide context: In each case, the material was cDNA or gDNA derived from T cells, B-cell-depleted T cells, or PBMCs.

This CDR3 has 12 residues. Between the trimmed V and J ends, which lost 5 bases and 14 bases, there was a span of 13 bases. Germline CDR1 is LNHNV and CDR2 is YYDKDF (reference sequence). In the authors' methods: Estimation of nucleated cell counts relied on the amplification of reference gene primers. Libraries were prepared by immunoSEQ multiplex PCR; TCRdb keeps only in-frame clonotypes and omits some of them. The V and J calls and clone size come from that table; D and trimming were worked out from the DNA. The data contain around 130,000 clones, approximately 86% of them singletons. Input material: peripheral blood. The sequence was obtained from a human donor in a cohort sampled during active COVID-19. V usage is TRBV15 and J usage is TRBJ1-6; unclear D gene. The CDR3 reads CATSPNARSLHF. The CDR3 DNA follows: TGTGCCACCAGCCCAAATGCCCGGTCCCTCCACTTT.